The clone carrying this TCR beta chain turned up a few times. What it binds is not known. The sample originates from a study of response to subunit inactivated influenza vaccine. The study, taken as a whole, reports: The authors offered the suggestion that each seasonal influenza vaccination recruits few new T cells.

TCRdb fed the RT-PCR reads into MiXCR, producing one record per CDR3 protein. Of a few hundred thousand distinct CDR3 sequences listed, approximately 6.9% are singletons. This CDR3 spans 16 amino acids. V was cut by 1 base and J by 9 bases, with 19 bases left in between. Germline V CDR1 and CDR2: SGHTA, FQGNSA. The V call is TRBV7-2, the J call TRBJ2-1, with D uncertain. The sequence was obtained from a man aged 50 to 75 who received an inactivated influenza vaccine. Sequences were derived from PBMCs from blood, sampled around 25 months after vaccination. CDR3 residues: CASSLVVSEKSIEQFF. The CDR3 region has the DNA TGTGCCAGCAGCTTAGTTGTCAGTGAAAAATCGATTGAGCAGTTCTTC.